The 9 T cell receptor beta chains below all came from one sample that was sequenced in a study of cytomegalovirus exposure and HLA in healthy donors. Amplification used 60 Vbeta primers and 13 Jbeta primers. Data came from immunoSEQ multiplex PCR; TCRdb stores just in-frame clones and leaves some out. Of 85,000 to 95,000 clones listed, approximately 7.1% are singletons. Sequencing was carried out using PBMCs. These receptors came from a man aged 50-60 years in good health and CMV-seronegative.

As to this clone: Relative to the germline gene, one junction end is altered; a read error may explain this. This same CDR3 is encoded by further DNA sequences in the sample. The rearrangement links TRBV7-8 to TRBJ1-5, with TRBD1 as a possible D gene (5 bases). Germline V CDR1 and CDR2: SGHVS, FQNEAQ. This CDR3 spans 15 amino acids. DNA for the CDR3: TGTGCCAGCAGCTTACTAGGTGACAGCAATCAGCCCCAGCATTTC. This sequence encodes CASSLLGDSNQPQHF.

J is TRBJ2-7 and V is TRBV18; 10 bases agree with TRBD2. Germline CDR1 and CDR2: KGHSH and LQKENI. The CDR3 sequence is 15 residues long. J was trimmed by 5 bases and V by 1 base; bases with no gene match: 5. The CDR3 sequence is CASSPQRGGQDEQYF. CDR3 coding DNA: TGTGCCAGCTCACCACAGCGGGGGGGCCAGGACGAGCAGTACTTC.

This chain links TRBV7-2 with TRBJ1-5; D remains unclear. The length of the CDR3 is 12 residues. Trimming took off 3 bases at V and 12 bases at J, with 12 bases between the two ends. The germline V gene has CDR1 SGHTA and CDR2 FQGNSA. CDR3 loop: CASSLQNGVQHF. CDR3 sequence (DNA): TGTGCCAGCAGCTTGCAAAACGGGGTCCAGCATTTT.

The rearrangement links TRBV5-1 to TRBJ2-1; 12 bases are shared with TRBD2. Per the germline V gene, CDR1 is SGHRS and CDR2 is YFSETQ. V lost 0 bases, J lost 8 bases, and 0 bases stayed unmatched. The CDR3 is 14 amino acids. The CDR3 spells CASSLGLAGDEQFF. The CDR3 nucleotides read TGCGCCAGCAGCTTGGGACTAGCGGGAGATGAGCAGTTCTTC.

This clone was found a few times. This chain links TRBV28 with TRBJ2-7; 8 bases are shared with TRBD1. Trimming cost V 5 bases and J 4 bases; bases outside gene matches: 4. Germline-derived CDR1 and CDR2 are MDHEN and SYDVKM. The CDR3 consists of 13 residues. CDR3 in DNA: TGTGCCAGCAGTCCTGACAGGGGTTACGAGCAGTACTTC. Translating gives CASSPDRGYEQYF. Full variable domain (remainder filled in from reference TRBV28 and TRBJ2-7): DVKVTQSSRYLVKRTGEKVFLECVQDMDHENMFWYRQDPGLGLRLIYFSYDVKMKEKGDIPEGYSVSREKKERFSLILESASTNQTSMYLCASSPDRGYEQYFGPGTRLTVT.

This clone was counted only a few times. The chain combines TRBV6-6 with TRBJ1-1; D is uncertain. The CDR3 contains 11 residues. CDR1 is MNHNY and CDR2 is SVGAGI in the germline V gene (reference sequence). V lost 4 bases to trimming and J lost 8 bases, with 8 bases between them. The chain's CDR3 is CASSSTPEAFF. Here the CDR3 DNA reads TGTGCCAGCAGTTCGACACCCGAAGCTTTCTTT.

The rearrangement joins TRBV9 to TRBJ1-4; 8 bases align to TRBD1. This CDR3 has 16 amino acids. V lost 0 bases and J lost 6; bases outside the gene matches: 7. Germline V lookup: CDR1 SGDLS, CDR2 YYNGEE. The CDR3: CASSVGAGQVDEKLFF. In nucleotides, the CDR3 is TGTGCCAGCAGCGTAGGCGCGGGACAGGTGGATGAAAAACTGTTTTTT.

The table lists this clone with a few counts. The rearrangement links TRBV19 to TRBJ1-5, with TRBD1 matching over 9 bases. Unmatched junction bases numbered 7, after V lost 7 bases and J lost 0 bases. CDR1 and CDR2 from the germline V gene are LNHDA and SQIVND (reference sequence). The CDR3 totals 16 residues. This CDR3 is CASIQGQGYSNQPQHF. The CDR3 DNA follows: TGTGCCAGTATCCAGGGACAGGGCTATAGCAATCAGCCCCAGCATTTT.

This clone showed up just a few times. The J gene is TRBJ2-3, the V gene TRBV10-1; 11 nucleotides align to TRBD1. The CDR3 has 15 residues. V shed 4 bases and J 2 bases; nucleotides not matched to a gene: 2. Germline loops: CDR1 WNHNN, CDR2 SYGVQD (reference sequence). The CDR3 DNA sequence: TGCGCCAGCAGTGCGGGACAGGGGGACACAGATACGCAGTATTTT. Protein: CASSAGQGDTDTQYF.